This entry concerns a single T cell receptor beta chain. Its antigen is unknown. This CDR3 comprises 12 residues. The V and J ends lost 3 bases and 7 bases respectively, with 7 bases between them. CDR1 and CDR2 from the germline V gene are SGDLS and YYNGEE. This sample is drawn from a study of human T cells and chemical hapten exposure. Study context: 2% DPC was applied to 2 cm by 2 cm of upper inner arm skin for sensitization.

Each CDR3 protein gets one entry after TCRdb re-called the RACE reads with MiXCR. The data hold some 170,000 distinct CDR3 sequences, with 25% to 35% observed a single time. The study, taken as a whole, reports: The study found expanded TCRs formed significantly more large CDR3 similarity clusters than controls.

Specified time point: patch test 3, about 24 weeks after DPC sensitization. Treatment of the sample: therapeutic diphenylcyclopropenone sensitization with weekly scalp DPC. This clonotype originated in a young woman with alopecia areata. Some clones in this sample may be carry-over from other donors' samples. The specimen was whole blood, collected in connection with sensitization to the hapten diphenylcyclopropenone (DPC). The chain recombines TRBV9 with TRBJ1-4, with a weak D call TRBD1 (5 bases). The CDR3 sequence is CASSGDSEKLFF. CDR3 bases: TGTGCCAGCAGCGGCGACAGTGAAAAACTGTTTTTT.